Each of the 19 T cell receptor beta chains below was sequenced from the same sample in a study of blood T cell repertoires in COVID-19. Some clones are missing from TCRdb's copy, which holds only in-frame ones; the method was immunoSEQ multiplex PCR. Among about 400,000 clones listed, around 90% were seen once. The source material was PBMCs or T cells enriched from blood (not recorded which). These receptors were taken from a middle-aged woman with acute COVID-19.

This clone was observed once. The rearrangement uses TRBV27 and TRBJ1-5; D ambiguous. The length of the CDR3 is 15 residues. Germline V gene sequence: CDR1 MNHEY, CDR2 SMNVEV (reference sequence). Trimming removed 6 bases at V and 0 bases at J, with 12 bases between. The CDR3: CASSPLPYSNQPQHF. The CDR3 nucleotides are TGTGCCAGCAGCCCTCTCCCCTATAGCAATCAGCCCCAGCATTTT.

The rearrangement joins TRBV30 to TRBJ1-6; TRBD1 matches 11 bases. CDR3 size: 13 residues. Trimming at V came to 5 bases and at J to 13 bases, leaving 7 bases not matched to a gene. In germline, CDR1 is GTSNPN, CDR2 SVGIG (reference sequence). The CDR3 protein is CAWSGQGVPPLHF. The CDR3 nucleotides are TGTGCCTGGTCGGGACAGGGGGTCCCCCCCCTCCACTTT.

This chain uses TRBV10-2 with TRBJ1-2; D is uncertain. V was clipped by 2 bases and J by 3 bases, with 13 bases between them. Germline CDR1 reads WSHSY; CDR2 reads SAAADI. CDR3 length equals 15 residues. CDR3 DNA sequence: TGCGCCAGCAGTGAGGAGGCAGCATTTGACTATGGCTACACCTTC. This codes for CASSEEAAFDYGYTF.

This sequence joins TRBV5-1 and TRBJ2-1; possible D gene TRBD2, 5 bases. The length of the CDR3 is 14 residues. Trimming shortened V by 4 bases and J by 5 bases, and 13 bases separated the two germline ends. Per germline, CDR1 SGHRS and CDR2 YFSETQ. The DNA of the CDR3 is TGCGCCAGCAGCAACCTAGCTGTCAACAATGAGCAGTTCTTC. Residues: CASSNLAVNNEQFF. The full variable domain, its missing parts supplied by reference TRBV5-1 and TRBJ2-1, is KAGVTQTPRYLIKTRGQQVTLSCSPISGHRSVSWYQQTPGQGLQFLFEYFSETQRNKGNFPGRFSGRQFSNSRSEMNVSTLELGDSALYLCASSNLAVNNEQFFGPGTRLTVL.

The CDR3 DNA is TGTGCCAGCAGCCAAGGGCGGGGGTACTCCTACGAGCAGTACTTC. Translation gives CASSQGRGYSYEQYF. The rearrangement links TRBV7-9 to TRBJ2-7; 7 bases align to TRBD2. The V gene end was trimmed by 5 bases and the J gene end by 0 bases; junction bases not matched to a gene: 7. CDR1 is SEHNR, CDR2 FQNEAQ, per germline (reference sequence). The CDR3 has 15 amino acids.

The chain has TRBV5-1 and TRBJ1-1, with a possible D match to TRBD1 (5 bases). Trimming took 1 base from V and 1 from J, leaving 17 bases between them. The V gene's germline CDR1 is SGHRS and CDR2 YFSETQ. The length of the CDR3 is 17 residues. The CDR3, as DNA: TGCGCCAGCAGCTTGTTTCAGGGCAATAAAAAGAACACTGAAGCTTTCTTT. Its protein is CASSLFQGNKKNTEAFF.

This rearrangement joins TRBV12-3 or TRBV12-4 to TRBJ2-7; TRBD1 matches 8 bases. J lost 7 bases, V lost 5 bases, and 1 base had no gene match. CDR3 size: 11 residues. The CDR3 bases are TGTGCCAGCAGTAGGACAGGGGAGCAGTACTTC. Translation: CASSRTGEQYF.

The genes are TRBV2 and TRBJ1-5; 10 bases match TRBD1. Per the germline V gene, CDR1 is SNHLY and CDR2 is FYNNEI. The ends lost 7 bases at V and 0 bases at J; junction bases unmatched: 12. The CDR3 has 18 amino acids. The CDR3 nucleotides read TGTGCCAGCAAATTGACAGGGGGCGGAGGTCATAGCAATCAGCCCCAGCATTTT. It is translated as CASKLTGGGGHSNQPQHF.

This chain links TRBV19 with TRBJ1-1; D may be TRBD1 (6 bases). The V end lost 4 bases, the J end lost 3 bases, and 15 bases lay between the germline ends. This CDR3 has 15 residues. Germline CDR1 reads LNHDA; CDR2 reads SQIVND (reference sequence). CDR3 residues: CASSTTRQADTEAFF. CDR3 DNA: TGTGCCAGTAGTACGACCCGACAGGCGGACACTGAAGCTTTCTTT.

The chain uses TRBV5-5 and TRBJ2-1; D remains ambiguous. The CDR3 totals 13 residues. Between the trimmed V and J ends, which lost 3 bases and 4 bases, there was a span of 8 bases. Germline CDR1 reads SGHKS; CDR2 reads YYEKEE (reference sequence). CDR3 sequence: CASSSVLYNEQFF. DNA for the CDR3: TGTGCCAGCAGCTCCGTTCTATACAATGAGCAGTTCTTC. The variable domain in full, with the rest retrieved from reference TRBV5-5 and TRBJ2-1, is DAGVTQSPTHLIKTRGQQVTLRCSPISGHKSVSWYQQVLGQGPQFIFQYYEKEERGRGNFPDRFSARQFPNYSSELNVNALLLGDSALYLCASSSVLYNEQFFGPGTRLTVL.

On this clone: Distinct nucleotide sequences in the sample also encode this CDR3. The chain combines TRBV12-3 or TRBV12-4 with TRBJ1-5; weak D call: TRBD1 (6 bases). CDR3 length: 13 amino acids. Trimming took off 3 bases at V and 5 bases at J, with 8 bases between the two ends. CDR3 DNA: TGTGCCAGCAGTTTCAACAGGGATCAGCCCCAGCATTTT. Its translation: CASSFNRDQPQHF.

The CDR3 bases are TGTGCCAGCAGCTTAGCGCCAGGGGGCAGGTACGAGCAGTACTTC. It specifies CASSLAPGGRYEQYF. The chain recombines TRBV11-2 with TRBJ2-7, with 8 bases fitting TRBD1. J was trimmed by 4 bases and V by 1 base; bases with no gene match: 6. Per germline, CDR1 SGHAT and CDR2 FQNNGV. The CDR3 runs to 15 residues. The full variable domain, in which reference TRBV11-2 and TRBJ2-7 provide the parts outside the CDR3, is EAGVAQSPRYKIIEKRQSVAFWCNPISGHATLYWYQQILGQGPKLLIQFQNNGVVDDSQLPKDRFSAERLKGVDSTLKIQPAKLEDSAVYLCASSLAPGGRYEQYFGPGTRLTVT.

J is TRBJ2-1 and V is TRBV5-4; the match to TRBD2 covers 8 bases. The CDR3 totals 15 residues. Germline CDR1 is SGHNT and CDR2 is YYREEE (reference sequence). With V trimmed by 4 bases and J by 5 bases, 8 bases remained unmatched. The CDR3 spells CASSPTSGYDNEQFF. The CDR3 DNA is TGTGCCAGCAGCCCAACTAGCGGATACGACAATGAGCAGTTCTTC.

This chain joins TRBV6-5 and TRBJ1-2; 8 nucleotides line up with TRBD1. This CDR3 region has 15 residues. Trimming took 5 bases from V and 2 from J; bases not matched to a gene: 7. Germline CDR1 and CDR2: MNHEY and SVGAGI. The CDR3 DNA sequence: TGTGCCAGCAGTATAAGACAGGGGACAAACTATGGCTACACCTTC. Translation gives CASSIRQGTNYGYTF.

This chain connects TRBV29-1 to TRBJ1-1; 11 bases agree with TRBD1. This CDR3 contains 13 residues. Unmatched junction bases numbered 2, after V lost 7 bases and J lost 1 base. Per germline, CDR1 SQVTM and CDR2 ANQGSEA. CDR3 DNA sequence: TGCAGCGGTGGACAGGGGGCGAACACTGAAGCTTTCTTT. This gives the protein CSGGQGANTEAFF.

The chain uses TRBV11-2 and TRBJ2-3, with D unclear. The CDR3 loop spans 13 amino acids. In germline, CDR1 is SGHAT, CDR2 FQNNGV. Deletions cut 1 base from V and 5 bases from J, with 7 bases between. The CDR3 protein is CASSLALVDTQYF. The CDR3, as DNA: TGTGCCAGCAGCTTAGCGTTAGTAGATACGCAGTATTTT.

V usage is TRBV6-5 and J usage is TRBJ2-7; 8 bases line up with TRBD1. CDR1 is MNHEY, CDR2 SVGAGI, per germline. The CDR3 is made up of 14 amino acids. J lost 4 bases, V lost 2 bases, and 4 bases had no gene match. The CDR3 region is CASSYPTGAYEQYF. The DNA for the CDR3 is TGTGCCAGCAGTTACCCGACAGGGGCATACGAGCAGTACTTC.

V usage is TRBV7-2 and J usage is TRBJ1-6; D unclear. Germline V gives CDR1 SGHTA, CDR2 FQGNSA. V gave up 0 bases and J gave up 5 bases, with 2 bases separating them. CDR3 size: 13 residues. DNA of the CDR3: TGTGCCAGCAGCTTAGCCGATAATTCACCCCTCCACTTT. This gives the protein CASSLADNSPLHF.

This chain connects TRBV3-1 (or the pseudogene TRBV3-2) to TRBJ2-1; the match to TRBD2 covers 8 bases. V shed 1 base, J shed 5 bases, and the junction held 7 bases outside the gene matches. Germline CDR1 reads LGHDT; CDR2 reads YNNKEL (reference sequence). The length of the CDR3 is 16 residues. The CDR3 protein is CASSQGKRGLHNEQFF. CDR3 DNA sequence: TGTGCCAGCAGCCAAGGCAAGCGGGGGCTACACAATGAGCAGTTCTTC.